These T cell receptor beta chains were read from a single sample in a study of blood T cell repertoires in COVID-19. Only in-frame clones appear in the TCRdb table, and some are missing; sequencing was by immunoSEQ multiplex PCR. The sample has roughly 200,000 clones, 70% to 90% seen once. The material sequenced was peripheral blood. The source of these receptors is a man between 60 and 75 years old with active or convalescent COVID-19. Each CDR3 is given without its conserved first and last residue.

v_gene: TRBV2
j_gene: TRBJ2-1
CDR3aa: ASSEETSGLNEQF

v_gene: TRBV2
j_gene: TRBJ2-7
CDR3aa: ASIYRAKNEQY

v_gene: TRBV6-2/TRBV6-3
j_gene: TRBJ1-2
CDR3aa: ASSYQGDGYT

v_gene: TRBV6-6
j_gene: TRBJ2-1
CDR3aa: ASNDRVYNEQF

v_gene: TRBV5-5
j_gene: TRBJ1-2
CDR3aa: ASSFGQGGGYYGYT

v_gene: TRBV5-1
j_gene: TRBJ2-3
CDR3aa: ASSFRQGTDTQY

v_gene: TRBV29-1
j_gene: TRBJ2-7
CDR3aa: SVRGGLSSYEQY

v_gene: TRBV18
j_gene: TRBJ1-4
CDR3aa: ASSPSGTNEKLF

v_gene: TRBV27
j_gene: TRBJ1-4
CDR3aa: ASSRDRVSAEKLF

v_gene: TRBV27
j_gene: TRBJ2-7
CDR3aa: ASSFSTGSEQY

v_gene: TRBV10-3
j_gene: TRBJ2-3
CDR3aa: AISGPAGEGTDTQY

v_gene: TRBV7-6
j_gene: TRBJ1-5
CDR3aa: ASSLTGAFLEAQH

v_gene: TRBV5-1
j_gene: TRBJ1-1
CDR3aa: ASSLVAGALNTEAF

v_gene: TRBV5-1
j_gene: TRBJ1-1
CDR3aa: ASSWTGGFMNTEAF

v_gene: TRBV2
j_gene: TRBJ1-4
CDR3aa: ASSARTGDEKLF

v_gene: TRBV6-5
j_gene: TRBJ1-5
CDR3aa: ASRTGVQPQH

v_gene: TRBV4-1
j_gene: TRBJ1-1
CDR3aa: ASSQGGSRNTEAF

v_gene: TRBV19
j_gene: TRBJ2-1
CDR3aa: ASSRDSEGEQF

v_gene: TRBV6-5
j_gene: TRBJ1-1
CDR3aa: ASSSPPKGTEAF

v_gene: TRBV24-1
j_gene: TRBJ2-3
CDR3aa: ATSGGQGRTDTQY

v_gene: TRBV4-1
j_gene: TRBJ1-5
CDR3aa: ASSQDPARGFVQPQH

v_gene: TRBV4-1
j_gene: TRBJ2-5
CDR3aa: ASSQTGTGGRETQY

v_gene: TRBV5-1
j_gene: TRBJ2-5
CDR3aa: ASSYYQETQY

v_gene: TRBV19
j_gene: TRBJ1-5
CDR3aa: ASSIVWTGPNQPQH

v_gene: TRBV7-6
j_gene: TRBJ2-7
CDR3aa: ASSLGLFAYEQY

v_gene: TRBV15
j_gene: TRBJ1-5
CDR3aa: ATSRGLGGEAQH

v_gene: TRBV7-7
j_gene: TRBJ2-3
CDR3aa: ASSLASGGGTDTQY

v_gene: TRBV2
j_gene: TRBJ2-5
CDR3aa: ASSGRQGQETQY

v_gene: TRBV6-5
j_gene: TRBJ2-3
CDR3aa: ASITGTGSSRTQY

v_gene: TRBV19
j_gene: TRBJ2-5
CDR3aa: ASRDRGGSTQY

v_gene: TRBV10-3
j_gene: TRBJ1-3
CDR3aa: AIAPNSAGVGGNTIY

v_gene: TRBV7-9
j_gene: TRBJ1-2
CDR3aa: ATEEGSSYGYT

v_gene: TRBV5-1
j_gene: TRBJ2-7
CDR3aa: ASHEYGTGFGEQY

v_gene: TRBV7-3
j_gene: TRBJ2-1
CDR3aa: ASSLSGSGYNEQF